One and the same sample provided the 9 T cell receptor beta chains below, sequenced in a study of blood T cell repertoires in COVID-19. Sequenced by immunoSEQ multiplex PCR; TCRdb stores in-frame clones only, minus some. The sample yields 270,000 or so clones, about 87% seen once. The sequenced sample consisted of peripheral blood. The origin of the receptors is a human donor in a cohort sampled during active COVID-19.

CDR3 sequence reads: CASSFPVSHIHF. CDR3 coding DNA: TGTGCCAGCAGTTTCCCTGTGTCGCACATACATTTT. V is TRBV6-2 or TRBV6-3 and J is TRBJ1-5; D ambiguous. The V end was cut by 4 bases, the J end by 16 bases, with 17 bases between. The germline V gene encodes CDR1 MNHEY and CDR2 SVGEGT. The CDR3 length is 12 residues.

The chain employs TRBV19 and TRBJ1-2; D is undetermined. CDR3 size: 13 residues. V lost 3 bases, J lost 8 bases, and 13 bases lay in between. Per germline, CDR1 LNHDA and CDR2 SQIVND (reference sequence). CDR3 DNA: TGTGCCAGTAGTATTGGAACACGGGTCGGCTACACCTTC. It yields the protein CASSIGTRVGYTF.

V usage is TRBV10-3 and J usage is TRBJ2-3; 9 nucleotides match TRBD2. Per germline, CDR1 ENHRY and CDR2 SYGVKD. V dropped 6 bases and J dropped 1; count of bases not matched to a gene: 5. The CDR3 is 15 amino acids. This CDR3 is CAISRSGSGTDTQYF. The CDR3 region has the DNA TGTGCCATCAGCCGTAGCGGGAGTGGCACAGATACGCAGTATTTT.

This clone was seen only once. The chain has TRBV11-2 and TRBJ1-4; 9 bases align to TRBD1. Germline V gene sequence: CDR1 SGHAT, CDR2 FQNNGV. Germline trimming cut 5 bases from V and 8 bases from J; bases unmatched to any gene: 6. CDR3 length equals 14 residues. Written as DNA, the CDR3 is TGTGCCAGCAGCCTTACAGGGGGCGAGGAAAAACTGTTTTTT. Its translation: CASSLTGGEEKLFF. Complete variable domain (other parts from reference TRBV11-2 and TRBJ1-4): EAGVAQSPRYKIIEKRQSVAFWCNPISGHATLYWYQQILGQGPKLLIQFQNNGVVDDSQLPKDRFSAERLKGVDSTLKIQPAKLEDSAVYLCASSLTGGEEKLFFGSGTQLSVL.

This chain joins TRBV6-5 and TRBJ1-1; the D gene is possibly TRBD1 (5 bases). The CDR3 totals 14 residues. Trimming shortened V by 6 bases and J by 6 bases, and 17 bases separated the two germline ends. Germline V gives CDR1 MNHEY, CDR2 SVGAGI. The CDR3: CASRNRLGEAEAFF. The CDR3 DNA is TGTGCCAGCAGAAACCGGCTGGGGGAGGCTGAAGCTTTCTTT.

The CDR3 DNA sequence: TGTGCCAGCTCACGGGACAGGGTAGGAGTGAAGCCCCAGCATTTT. Translated: CASSRDRVGVKPQHF. V and J are TRBV18 and TRBJ1-5, with 9 nucleotides matching TRBD1. The CDR3 has 15 residues. From germline, CDR1 is KGHSH and CDR2 LQKENI. J lost 8 bases, V lost 4 bases, and 9 bases had no gene match. The complete variable domain, with remaining parts taken from reference TRBV18 and TRBJ1-5, reads NAGVMQNPRHLVRRRGQEARLRCSPMKGHSHVYWYRQLPEEGLKFMVYLQKENIIDESGMPKERFSAEFPKEGPSILRIQQVVRGDSAAYFCASSRDRVGVKPQHFGDGTRLSIL.

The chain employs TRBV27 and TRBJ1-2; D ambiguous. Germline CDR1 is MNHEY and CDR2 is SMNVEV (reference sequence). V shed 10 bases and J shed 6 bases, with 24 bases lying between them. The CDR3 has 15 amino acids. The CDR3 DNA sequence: TGTGCCACCAAACCTGGGCCTCTCACCCCCAATGGCTACACCTTC. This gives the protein CATKPGPLTPNGYTF.

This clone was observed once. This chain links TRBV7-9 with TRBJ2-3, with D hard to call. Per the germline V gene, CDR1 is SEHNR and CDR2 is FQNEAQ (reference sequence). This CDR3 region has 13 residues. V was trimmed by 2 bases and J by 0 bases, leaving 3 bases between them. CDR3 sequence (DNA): TGTGCCAGCAGCTTACCTAGCACAGATACGCAGTATTTT. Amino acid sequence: CASSLPSTDTQYF.

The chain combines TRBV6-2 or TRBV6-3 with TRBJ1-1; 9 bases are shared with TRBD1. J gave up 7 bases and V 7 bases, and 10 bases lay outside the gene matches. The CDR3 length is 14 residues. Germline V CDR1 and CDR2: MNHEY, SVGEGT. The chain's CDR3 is CASNPTGGGGEAFF. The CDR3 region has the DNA TGTGCCAGCAACCCGACAGGGGGGGGAGGTGAAGCTTTCTTT.